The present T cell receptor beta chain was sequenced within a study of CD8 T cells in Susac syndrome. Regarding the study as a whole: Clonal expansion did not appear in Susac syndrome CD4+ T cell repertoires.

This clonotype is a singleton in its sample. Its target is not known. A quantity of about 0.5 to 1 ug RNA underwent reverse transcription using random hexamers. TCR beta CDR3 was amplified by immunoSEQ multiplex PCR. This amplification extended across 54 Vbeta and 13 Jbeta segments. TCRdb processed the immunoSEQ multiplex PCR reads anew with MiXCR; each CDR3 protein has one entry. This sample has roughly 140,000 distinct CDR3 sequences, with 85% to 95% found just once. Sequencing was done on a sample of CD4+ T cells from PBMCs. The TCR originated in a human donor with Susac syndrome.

The CDR3 sequence is CASRGTVLQQFF. The CDR3, as DNA: TGTGCCAGCAGAGGGACAGTCCTCCAGCAGTTCTTC. The rearrangement uses TRBV2 and TRBJ2-1, with TRBD1 identical over 7 bases. The CDR3 has 12 amino acids. Germline V gives CDR1 SNHLY, CDR2 FYNNEI. V lost 6 bases to trimming and J lost 11 bases; unmatched junction nucleotides: 7. Complete variable domain (other parts from reference TRBV2 and TRBJ2-1): EPEVTQTPSHQVTQMGQEVILRCVPISNHLYFYWYRQILGQKVEFLVSFYNNEISEKSEIFDDQFSVERPDGSNFTLKIRSTKLEDSAMYFCASRGTVLQQFFGPGTRLTVL.